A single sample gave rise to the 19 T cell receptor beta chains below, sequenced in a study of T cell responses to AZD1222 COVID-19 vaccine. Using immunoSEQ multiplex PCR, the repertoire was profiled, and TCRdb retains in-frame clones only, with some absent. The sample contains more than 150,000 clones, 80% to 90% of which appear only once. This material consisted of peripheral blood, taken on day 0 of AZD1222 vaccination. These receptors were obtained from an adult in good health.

CDR3 residues: CASSFRPTSGTGELFF. The CDR3 DNA is TGTGCCAGCAGTTTCCGCCCGACTAGCGGCACCGGGGAGCTGTTTTTT. The V gene is TRBV6-2 or TRBV6-3, the J gene TRBJ2-2; 9 bases fit TRBD2. With V trimmed by 4 bases and J by 4 bases, 7 bases remained unmatched. Germline CDR1 is MNHEY and CDR2 is SVGEGT. The CDR3 sequence is 16 residues long.

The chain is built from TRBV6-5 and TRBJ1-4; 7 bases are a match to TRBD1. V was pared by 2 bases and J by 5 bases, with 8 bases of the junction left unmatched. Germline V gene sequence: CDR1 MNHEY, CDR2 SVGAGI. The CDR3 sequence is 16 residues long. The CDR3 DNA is TGTGCCAGCAGTTACCCCGACGGACAGGCCAATGAAAAACTGTTTTTT. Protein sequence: CASSYPDGQANEKLFF.

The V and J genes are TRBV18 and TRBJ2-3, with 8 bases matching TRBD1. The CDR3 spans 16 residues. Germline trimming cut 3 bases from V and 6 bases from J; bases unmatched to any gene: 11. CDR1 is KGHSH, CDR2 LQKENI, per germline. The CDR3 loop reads CASSPTTLRQGDTQYF. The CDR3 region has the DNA TGTGCCAGCTCACCGACGACCCTAAGACAGGGGGATACGCAGTATTTT.

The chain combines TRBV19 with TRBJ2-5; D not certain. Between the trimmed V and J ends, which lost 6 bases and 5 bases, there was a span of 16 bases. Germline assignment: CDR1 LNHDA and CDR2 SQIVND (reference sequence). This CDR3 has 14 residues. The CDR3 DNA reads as TGTGCCAGTAGACGGGCGACTTTGGGTGAGACCCAGTACTTC. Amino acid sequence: CASRRATLGETQYF.

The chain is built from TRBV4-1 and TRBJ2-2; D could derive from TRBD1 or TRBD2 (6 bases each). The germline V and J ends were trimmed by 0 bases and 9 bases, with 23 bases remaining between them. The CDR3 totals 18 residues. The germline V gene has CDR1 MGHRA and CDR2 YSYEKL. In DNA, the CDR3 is TGCGCCAGCAGCCAAGAGGGGGGCAGGGACCTTCCTCGGAGGGAGCTGTTTTTT. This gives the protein CASSQEGGRDLPRRELFF.

The CDR3 bases are TGTGCCAGCAGCCGAGGGACAGGGGGATTTAATTCACCCCTCCACTTT. Protein product: CASSRGTGGFNSPLHF. The chain uses TRBV7-9 and TRBJ1-6; 11 positions match TRBD1. From germline, CDR1 is SEHNR and CDR2 FQNEAQ (reference sequence). The J segment lost 6 bases and the V segment lost 5 bases, leaving 6 bases of the junction unmatched. This CDR3 contains 16 residues.

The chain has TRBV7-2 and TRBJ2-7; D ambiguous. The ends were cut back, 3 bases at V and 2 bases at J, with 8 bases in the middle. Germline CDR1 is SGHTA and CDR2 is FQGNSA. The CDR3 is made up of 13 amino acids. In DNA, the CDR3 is TGTGCCAGCAGCTTCTTTCCCCCCTACGAGCAGTACTTC. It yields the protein CASSFFPPYEQYF.

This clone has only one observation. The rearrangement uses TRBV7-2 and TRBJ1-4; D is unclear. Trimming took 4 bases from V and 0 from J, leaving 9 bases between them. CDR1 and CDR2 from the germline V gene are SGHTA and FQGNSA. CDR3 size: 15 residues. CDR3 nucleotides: TGTGCCAGCAGCTCATCGGCTGCAACTAATGAAAAACTGTTTTTT. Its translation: CASSSSAATNEKLFF.

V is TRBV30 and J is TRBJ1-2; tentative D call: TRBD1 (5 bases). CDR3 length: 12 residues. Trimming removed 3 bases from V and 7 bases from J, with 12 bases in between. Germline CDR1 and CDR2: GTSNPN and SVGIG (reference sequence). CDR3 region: CAWSPWGGGYTF. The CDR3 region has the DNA TGTGCCTGGAGCCCCTGGGGGGGTGGCTACACCTTC.

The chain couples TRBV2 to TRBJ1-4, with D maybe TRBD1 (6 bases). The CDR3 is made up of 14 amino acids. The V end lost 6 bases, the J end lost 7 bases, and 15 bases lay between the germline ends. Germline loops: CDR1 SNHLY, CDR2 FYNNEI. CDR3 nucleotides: TGTGCCAGCAGGACGCAGGGAGGGGGTGAAAAACTGTTTTTT. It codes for CASRTQGGGEKLFF.

The CDR3 DNA sequence: TGCGCCAGCAGCTTGGGCGGGGGGAGCACAGATACGCAGTATTTT. This sequence encodes CASSLGGGSTDTQYF. The gene calls are TRBV5-1 and TRBJ2-3, with 8 bases aligning to TRBD2. The junction had 0 bases not matched to a gene; V was cut back by 0 bases and J by 0 bases. Per the germline V gene, CDR1 is SGHRS and CDR2 is YFSETQ. CDR3 length: 15 residues.

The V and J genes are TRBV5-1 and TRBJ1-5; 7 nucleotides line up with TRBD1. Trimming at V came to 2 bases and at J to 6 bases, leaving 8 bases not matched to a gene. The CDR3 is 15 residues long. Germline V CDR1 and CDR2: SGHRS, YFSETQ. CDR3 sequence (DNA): TGCGCCAGCAGCTTAGGAGGACAGGAGGGTCAGCCCCAGCATTTT. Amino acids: CASSLGGQEGQPQHF.

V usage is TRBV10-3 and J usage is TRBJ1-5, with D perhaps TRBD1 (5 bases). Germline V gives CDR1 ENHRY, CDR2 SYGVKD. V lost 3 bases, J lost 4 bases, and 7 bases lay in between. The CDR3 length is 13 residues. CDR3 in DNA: TGTGCCATCAGTGAACAGGTAAATCAGCCCCAGCATTTT. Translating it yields CAISEQVNQPQHF.

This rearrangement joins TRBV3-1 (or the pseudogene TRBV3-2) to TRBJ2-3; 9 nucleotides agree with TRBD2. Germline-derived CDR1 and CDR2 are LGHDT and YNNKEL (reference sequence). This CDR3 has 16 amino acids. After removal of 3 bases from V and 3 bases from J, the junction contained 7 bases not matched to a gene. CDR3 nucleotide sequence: TGTGCCAGCAGCCAGTACTCTAGCGGGATGACAGATACGCAGTATTTT. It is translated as CASSQYSSGMTDTQYF.

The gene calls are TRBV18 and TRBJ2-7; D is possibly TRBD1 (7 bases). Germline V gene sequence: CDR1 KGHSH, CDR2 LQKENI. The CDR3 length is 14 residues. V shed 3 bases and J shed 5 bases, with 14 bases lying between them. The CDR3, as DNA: TGTGCCAGCTCACCGTTACAGGGGAGGAACGAGCAGTACTTC. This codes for CASSPLQGRNEQYF.

DNA for the CDR3: TGTGCCAGCAGTTCCACCCGGGACAGGGATTTCGTTGGGCGCAATGAGCAGTTCTTC. It specifies CASSSTRDRDFVGRNEQFF. This sequence joins TRBV6-2 or TRBV6-3 and TRBJ2-1, with TRBD1 identical over 9 bases. The CDR3 runs 19 residues. V trimming: 4 bases; J trimming: 6 bases; junction bases outside the gene matches: 19. Per the germline V gene, CDR1 is MNHEY and CDR2 is SVGEGT.

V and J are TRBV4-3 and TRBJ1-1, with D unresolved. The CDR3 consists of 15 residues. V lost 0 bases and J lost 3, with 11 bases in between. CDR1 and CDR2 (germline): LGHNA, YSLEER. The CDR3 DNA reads TGCGCCAGCAGCCAAGAATTAGCGGTGGACACTGAAGCTTTCTTT. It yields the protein CASSQELAVDTEAFF.

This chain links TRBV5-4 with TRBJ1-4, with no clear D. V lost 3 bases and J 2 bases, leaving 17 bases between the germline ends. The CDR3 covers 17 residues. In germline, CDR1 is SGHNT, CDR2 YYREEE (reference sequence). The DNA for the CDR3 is TGTGCCAGCAGCTCGGCCTCGGGAGTGGGTACTAATGAAAAACTGTTTTTT. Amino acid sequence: CASSSASGVGTNEKLFF.

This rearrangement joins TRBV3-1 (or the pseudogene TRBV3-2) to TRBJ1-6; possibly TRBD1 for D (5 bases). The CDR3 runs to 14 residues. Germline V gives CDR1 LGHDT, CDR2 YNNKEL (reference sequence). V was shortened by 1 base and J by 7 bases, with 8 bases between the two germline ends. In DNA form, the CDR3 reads TGTGCCAGCAGCCAAGCGACAGCCAATTCACCCCTCCACTTT. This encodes CASSQATANSPLHF.